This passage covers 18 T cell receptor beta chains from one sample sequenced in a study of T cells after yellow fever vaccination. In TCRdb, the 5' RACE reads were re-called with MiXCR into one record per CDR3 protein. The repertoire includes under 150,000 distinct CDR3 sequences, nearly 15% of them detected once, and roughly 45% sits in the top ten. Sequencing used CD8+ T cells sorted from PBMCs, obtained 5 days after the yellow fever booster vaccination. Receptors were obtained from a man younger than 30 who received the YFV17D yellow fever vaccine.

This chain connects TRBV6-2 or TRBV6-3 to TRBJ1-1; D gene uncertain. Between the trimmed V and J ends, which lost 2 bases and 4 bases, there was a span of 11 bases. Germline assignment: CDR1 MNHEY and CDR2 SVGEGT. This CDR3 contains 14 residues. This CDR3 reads CASSYTLTGTEAFF. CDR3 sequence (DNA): TGTGCCAGCAGTTACACGCTCACGGGCACTGAAGCTTTCTTT.

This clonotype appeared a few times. This CDR3 is CASSLGQVLPYEQYV. For the CDR3, the DNA is TGTGCCAGCAGCCTCGGACAGGTTCTTCCCTACGAGCAGTACGTC. V and J are TRBV7-9 and TRBJ2-7; 7 bases line up with TRBD1. The CDR3 length is 15 residues. Germline CDR1 and CDR2: SEHNR and FQNEAQ (reference sequence). V shed 5 bases and J 2 bases; nucleotides not matched to a gene: 9.

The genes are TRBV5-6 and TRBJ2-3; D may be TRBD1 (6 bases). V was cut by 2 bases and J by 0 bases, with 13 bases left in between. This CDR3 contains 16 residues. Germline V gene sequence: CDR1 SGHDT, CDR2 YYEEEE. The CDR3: CASSFRGYLSTDTQYF. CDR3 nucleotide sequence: TGTGCCAGCAGCTTCAGGGGCTACTTGAGCACAGATACGCAGTATTTT. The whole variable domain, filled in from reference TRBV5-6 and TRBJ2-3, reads DAGVTQSPTHLIKTRGQQVTLRCSPKSGHDTVSWYQQALGQGPQFIFQYYEEEERQRGNFPDRFSGHQFPNYSSELNVNALLLGDSALYLCASSFRGYLSTDTQYFGPGTRLTVL.

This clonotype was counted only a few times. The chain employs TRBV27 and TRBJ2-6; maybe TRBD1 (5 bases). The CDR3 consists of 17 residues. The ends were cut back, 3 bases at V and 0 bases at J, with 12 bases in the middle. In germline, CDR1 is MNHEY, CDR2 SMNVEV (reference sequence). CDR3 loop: CASSFQGSPSGANVLTF. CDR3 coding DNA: TGTGCCAGCAGTTTTCAGGGATCCCCCTCTGGGGCCAACGTCCTGACTTTC.

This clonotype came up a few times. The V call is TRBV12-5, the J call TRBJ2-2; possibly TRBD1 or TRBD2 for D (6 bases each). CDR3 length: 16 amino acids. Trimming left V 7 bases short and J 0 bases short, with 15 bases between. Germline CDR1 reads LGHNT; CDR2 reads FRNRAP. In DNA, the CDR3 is TGTGCTAGTGATCCCAGGAGGGGGGCGAACACCGGGGAGCTGTTTTTT. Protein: CASDPRRGANTGELFF. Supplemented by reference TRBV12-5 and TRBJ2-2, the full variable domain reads DARVTQTPRHKVTEMGQEVTMRCQPILGHNTVFWYRQTMMQGLELLAYFRNRAPLDDSGMPKDRFSAEMPDATLATLKIQPSEPRDSAVYFCASDPRRGANTGELFFGEGSRLTVL.

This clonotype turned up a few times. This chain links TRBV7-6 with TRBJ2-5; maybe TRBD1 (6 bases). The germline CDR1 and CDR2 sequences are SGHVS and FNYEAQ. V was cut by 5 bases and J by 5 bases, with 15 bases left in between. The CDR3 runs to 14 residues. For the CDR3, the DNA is TGTGCCAGCAGCCCGCGCAGGGGTCGGGAGACCCAGTACTTC. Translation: CASSPRRGRETQYF.

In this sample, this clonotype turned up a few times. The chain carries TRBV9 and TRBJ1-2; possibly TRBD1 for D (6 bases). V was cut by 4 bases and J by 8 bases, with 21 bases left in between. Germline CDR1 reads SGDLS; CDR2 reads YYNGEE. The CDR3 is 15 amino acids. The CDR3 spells CASSYGQKGVKGYTF. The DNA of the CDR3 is TGTGCCAGCAGCTATGGACAGAAAGGCGTAAAGGGCTACACCTTC.

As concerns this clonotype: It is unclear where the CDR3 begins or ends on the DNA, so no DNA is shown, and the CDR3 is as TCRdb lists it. The CDR3 spells CASSPGMNTGELFFF. The chain employs TRBV5-1 and TRBJ2-2. Per germline, CDR1 SGHRS and CDR2 YFSETQ. The CDR3 has 15 residues if both end residues are counted.

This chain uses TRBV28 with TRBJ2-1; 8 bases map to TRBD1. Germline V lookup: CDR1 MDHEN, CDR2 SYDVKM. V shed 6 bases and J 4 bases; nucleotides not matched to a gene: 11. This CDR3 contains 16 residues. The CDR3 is CASREASRGPYNEQFF. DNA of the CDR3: TGTGCCAGCAGGGAAGCCAGCAGGGGGCCGTACAATGAGCAGTTCTTC.

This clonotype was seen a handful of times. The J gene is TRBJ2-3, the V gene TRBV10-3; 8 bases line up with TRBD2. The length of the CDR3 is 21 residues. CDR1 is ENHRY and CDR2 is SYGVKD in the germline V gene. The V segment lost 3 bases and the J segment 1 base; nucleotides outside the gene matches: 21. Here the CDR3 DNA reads TGTGCCATCAGTGACCCCGAAGCGGGGGCCCACTTTCAGCTCCGCACAGATACGCAGTATTTT. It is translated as CAISDPEAGAHFQLRTDTQYF.

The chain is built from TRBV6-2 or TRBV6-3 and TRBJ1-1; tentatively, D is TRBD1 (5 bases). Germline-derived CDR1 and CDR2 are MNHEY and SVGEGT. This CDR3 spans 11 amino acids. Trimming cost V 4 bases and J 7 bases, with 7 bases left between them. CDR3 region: CASSWGGEAFF. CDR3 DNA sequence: TGTGCCAGCAGTTGGGGCGGTGAAGCTTTCTTT.

CDR3 residues: CASAPPGGWDEQFF. The CDR3 region has the DNA TGTGCTAGTGCTCCACCGGGAGGGTGGGATGAGCAGTTCTTC. The chain couples TRBV12-5 to TRBJ2-1; 8 bases line up with TRBD2. V lost 7 bases to trimming and J lost 8 bases; unmatched junction nucleotides: 10. Germline lookup yields CDR1 LGHNT and CDR2 FRNRAP. This CDR3 contains 14 residues.

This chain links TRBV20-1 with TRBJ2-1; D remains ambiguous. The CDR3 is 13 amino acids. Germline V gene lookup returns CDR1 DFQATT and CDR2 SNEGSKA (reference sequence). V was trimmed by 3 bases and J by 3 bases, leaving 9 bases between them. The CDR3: CSASRWNYNEQFF. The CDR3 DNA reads TGCAGTGCTAGTCGTTGGAACTACAATGAGCAGTTCTTC.

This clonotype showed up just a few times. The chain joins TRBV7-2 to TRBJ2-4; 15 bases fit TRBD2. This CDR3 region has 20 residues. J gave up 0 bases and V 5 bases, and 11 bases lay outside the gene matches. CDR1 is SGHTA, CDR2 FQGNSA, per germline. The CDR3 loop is CASSARTSGGEFLAKNIQYF. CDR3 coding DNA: TGTGCCAGCAGCGCCCGGACTAGCGGGGGGGAATTCTTAGCCAAAAACATTCAGTACTTC.

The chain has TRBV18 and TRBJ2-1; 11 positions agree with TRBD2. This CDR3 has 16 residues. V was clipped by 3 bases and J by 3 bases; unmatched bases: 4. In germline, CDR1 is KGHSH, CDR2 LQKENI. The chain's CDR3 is CASSPGGLAVYNEQFF. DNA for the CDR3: TGTGCCAGCTCACCTGGGGGACTAGCGGTCTACAATGAGCAGTTCTTC.

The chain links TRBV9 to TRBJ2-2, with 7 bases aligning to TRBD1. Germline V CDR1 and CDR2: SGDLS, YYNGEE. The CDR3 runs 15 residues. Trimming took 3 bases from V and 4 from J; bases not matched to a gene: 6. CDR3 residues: CASSADRVITGELFF. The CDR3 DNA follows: TGTGCCAGCAGCGCCGACAGGGTGATCACCGGGGAGCTGTTTTTT. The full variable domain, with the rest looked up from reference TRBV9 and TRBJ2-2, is DSGVTQTPKHLITATGQRVTLRCSPRSGDLSVYWYQQSLDQGLQFLIQYYNGEERAKGNILERFSAQQFPDLHSELNLSSLELGDSALYFCASSADRVITGELFFGEGSRLTVL.

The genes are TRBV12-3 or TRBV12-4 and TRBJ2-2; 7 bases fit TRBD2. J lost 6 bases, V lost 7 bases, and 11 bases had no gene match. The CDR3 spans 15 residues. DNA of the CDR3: TGTGCCAGCACTCCCGCGGGGGAGGTGGCCGGGGAGCTGTTTTTT. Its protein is CASTPAGEVAGELFF.

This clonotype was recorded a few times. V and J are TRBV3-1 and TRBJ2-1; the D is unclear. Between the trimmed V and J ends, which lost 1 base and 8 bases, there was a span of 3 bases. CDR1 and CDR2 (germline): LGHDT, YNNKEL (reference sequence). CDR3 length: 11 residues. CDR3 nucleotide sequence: TGTGCCAGCAGCCAAGTTTATGAGCAGTTCTTC. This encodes CASSQVYEQFF.